Sequencing of this TCR beta chain was carried out in a study of cytomegalovirus exposure and HLA in healthy donors. Whole-study context: Earlier results showed 90 million to 120 million unique TCR beta sequences derived from approximately 170 million T cells.

Study-level results: It was only CMV serostatus that was available as immune exposure information. The authors later found most CMV-associated TCR beta chains appeared HLA-restricted.

To note about this clone: Antigen specificity is unknown.

Use of 60 Vbeta and 13 Jbeta primers characterized the PCR. The assay was immunoSEQ multiplex PCR, and TCRdb's table has in-frame clones only and misses some. The table records roughly 150,000 clones, 60% to 80% of them present only once. Germline trimming cut 5 bases from V and 4 bases from J; bases unmatched to any gene: 7. The CDR3 length is 16 residues. Germline loops: CDR1 SGHNT, CDR2 YENEEA. The genes are TRBV11-3 and TRBJ2-2, with 10 positions matching TRBD2. The receptor's source is a woman aged 40 to 49 in good health and CMV-seronegative. The sample taken for sequencing was PBMCs. This chain's CDR3 is CASSRGASGGTGELFF. In DNA form, the CDR3 reads TGTGCCAGCAGCCGAGGTGCTAGCGGGGGCACCGGGGAGCTGTTTTTT. Full variable domain (missing parts from reference TRBV11-3 and TRBJ2-2): EAGVVQSPRYKIIEKKQPVAFWCNPISGHNTLYWYLQNLGQGPELLIRYENEEAVDDSQLPKDRFSAERLKGVDSTLKIQPAELGDSAVYLCASSRGASGGTGELFFGEGSRLTVL.